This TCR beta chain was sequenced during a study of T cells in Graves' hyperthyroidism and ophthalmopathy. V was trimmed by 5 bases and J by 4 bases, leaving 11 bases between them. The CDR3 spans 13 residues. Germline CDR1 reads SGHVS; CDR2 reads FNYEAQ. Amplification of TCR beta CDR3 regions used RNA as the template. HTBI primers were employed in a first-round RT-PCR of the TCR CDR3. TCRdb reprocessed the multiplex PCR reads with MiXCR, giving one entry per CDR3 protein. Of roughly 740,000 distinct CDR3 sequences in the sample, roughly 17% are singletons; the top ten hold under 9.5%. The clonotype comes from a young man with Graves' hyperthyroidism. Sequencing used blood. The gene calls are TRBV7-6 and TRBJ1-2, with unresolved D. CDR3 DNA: TGTGCCAGCAGCACACGCGGCAGCTATGGCTACACCTTC. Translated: CASSTRGSYGYTF.